The sequence of this T cell receptor beta chain was determined in a study of T-cell reconstitution after alpha-beta-depleted transplantation in children. Many counts were recorded for this clonotype. Antigen: not known. The CDR3 covers 16 residues. The germline V gene encodes CDR1 SGHAT and CDR2 FQNNGV. V was shortened by 2 bases and J by 0 bases, with 11 bases between the two germline ends. Study-wide findings and caveats: Newly produced T cells mostly accounted for T-cell counts and diversity one year post-transplant.

A library of TCRbeta sequences, prepared with unique molecular identifiers, was generated. TCRdb fed the PCR reads into MiXCR, producing one record per CDR3 protein. The table includes more than 200,000 distinct CDR3 sequences, 25% detected once. This rearrangement joins TRBV11-2 to TRBJ1-5; D gene ambiguous. The starting material was PBMCs, obtained before TCRalphabeta/CD19-depleted stem cell transplant. The TCR comes from a girl aged 2 to 10 with Fanconi anemia, due to receive a stem cell transplant. The CDR3 DNA follows: TGTGCCAGCAGCTTAATAAGGAAAGATAGCAATCAGCCCCAGCATTTT. This encodes CASSLIRKDSNQPQHF.